The clone carrying this T cell receptor (beta chain) has more than one count but fewer than ten. What it recognizes is unknown. The junction shows a germline mismatch at one end, possibly a read error. The data were obtained in a study of T cell repertoires in cytomegalovirus infection. Study-level information: CMV epitopes, recently identified HLA-C-restricted and well-studied HLA-B-restricted, were used. Public TCR beta signatures indicated both CMV infection and matching HLA type.

Germline V gene sequence: CDR1 SGHRS, CDR2 YFSETQ. There are 17 residues in the CDR3. TCRdb used MiXCR to reprocess the reads, holding one entry per CDR3 protein. The sample comprises about 830,000 distinct CDR3 sequences, 32% of which are singletons, and 9.5% to 15% rests with the top ten. Study-wide points: HLA-C-restricted, CMV-specific TCR beta clonotypes were dominant ex vivo. People with CMV and the relevant HLA were identified by cumulative public TCR beta family frequency.

The TCR sequence derives from a human donor in good health (CMV status not recorded). Some clones in this sample may be carry-over from other donors' samples. This chain joins TRBV5-1 and TRBJ2-7; TRBD1 matches at 11 bases. Sequences were derived from cultured CD8+ T cells from PBMCs, sampled from culture after CMV antigen stimulation. In DNA, the CDR3 is TGTGCCAGCAGCTTGGCACGTGGACAGGGGGCAGTCTACGAGCAGTACTTC. It yields the protein CASSLARGQGAVYEQYF.